The TCR beta chain under discussion was sequenced for a study (TCRdb year 2016). This clonotype was recorded many times. Its recognized antigen is unknown. There are no base qualities to consult, and no much larger clone falls within one base. The cysteine opens and the phenylalanine closes a CDR3 of 15 amino acids. Only the CDR3 DNA is retained, 45 bases long and in frame from the first base. Reading the germline V gene (reference sequence) gives CDR1 SEHNR and CDR2 FQNEAQ. V is reduced by 4 bases and J by 3 bases, leaving a spacing of 14 bases between them. The library was obtained by RT-PCR. The sequencing machine was an Illumina MiSeq. TCRdb handled the public reads itself, with Q25 trimming in fastp and clone calling in MiXCR, and kept productive beta chains. Every CDR3 protein is listed once, alongside the most common genes and DNA of its rows. For this sample the table gives fewer than 800,000 distinct CDR3 sequences, of which 11% to 15% were detected only once. Jointly, the top ten make up 3.6% of the sample.

Sequenced input: memory CD4+ T cells from blood. This TCR derives from a female donor in good health, serving as a healthy control. The chain is encoded by TRBV7-9 joined to TRBJ2-3; the D gene is unclear. CDR3 protein: CASSSYIPKTDTQYF. The sequenced DNA is TGTGCCAGCAGCTCCTATATCCCGAAGACAGATACGCAGTATTTT.